A single T cell receptor (beta chain) is shown here with its context. As yet, its antigen is unknown. V was clipped by 3 bases and J by 8 bases, with 11 bases between them. Per germline, CDR1 MDHEN and CDR2 SYDVKM. CDR3 length: 13 amino acids. This sample stems from a study of PD-1 blockade in classical Hodgkin lymphoma. Study background: Patients in the cohort were put on intravenous nivolumab, 3 mg/kg every 2 weeks.

Measured with immunoSEQ multiplex PCR; TCRdb has only the in-frame clones, and not every one. The sample contains more than 140,000 clones, 78% of which appear only once. Study-level findings and limits: After ASCT, patients who started nivolumab under 1 year later were excluded.

There was relapse after autologous stem cell transplantation in every patient, and there was variation in brentuximab vedotin exposure. When best responses were assessed, they were complete response, partial response or progressive disease. The chain combines TRBV28 with TRBJ1-3; D is uncertain. This TCR was recovered from a human donor with classical Hodgkin lymphoma. This specimen consisted of peripheral blood mononuclear cells (PBMCs), obtained before the second cycle of nivolumab. The CDR3 sequence: CASSFFGRDTIYF. CDR3 sequence (DNA): TGTGCCAGCAGTTTTTTCGGGCGTGACACCATATATTTT.